Presented here are 27 T cell receptor beta chains from one specimen sequenced in a study of tumor and adjacent non-tumor tissue in lung cancer. RNA was extracted from bulk tissue without any cell sorting. This non-tumor lung sample came from over 3 cm beyond the tumor edge. A modified ARM-PCR protocol with three rounds of nested PCR amplified TCRbeta. One entry per CDR3 protein results from TCRdb running MiXCR on the multiplex PCR reads. The sample includes 40,000 to 60,000 distinct CDR3 sequences, 55% to 65% seen only once; the top ten take 30%. The sample was distant non-tumor lung tissue. These TCRs come from a woman in her 70s with non-small cell lung cancer.

Notes on this clonotype: The junction does not match germline at one end; this may be a read error. The chain employs TRBV20-1 and TRBJ2-7, with TRBD2 matching over 8 bases. This CDR3 is built from 15 residues. Germline V gene lookup returns CDR1 DFQATT and CDR2 SNEGSKA (reference sequence). The CDR3 DNA follows: TGCAGTACTAGAGATAGCGGGATCATATCCTACGAGCAGTACTTC. Encoded protein: CSTRDSGIISYEQYF.

With respect to this clonotype: The conserved final phenylalanine or tryptophan is absent from the CDR3, which likely points to a read error. The chain couples TRBV12-3 or TRBV12-4 to TRBJ2-7, with D unresolved. The CDR3 loop spans 14 amino acids. The CDR3 sequence is CDSSLDAQRSEQYL. Written as DNA, the CDR3 is TGTGACAGCAGTTTAGACGCCCAACGCTCCGAGCAGTACTTA.

This clonotype was observed a handful of times. With a much larger clone just one base away, this may be a read error. V gene TRBV5-6 combines with J gene TRBJ2-2; tentative D call: TRBD2 (5 bases). V lost 4 bases and J 6 bases, leaving 13 bases between the germline ends. CDR1 is SGHDT and CDR2 is YYEEEE in the germline V gene. CDR3 length: 14 residues. The CDR3 loop is CASSLEGPAGELFF. In DNA, the CDR3 is TGTGCCAGCAGCCTTGAGGGCCCCGCCGGGGAGCTGTTTTTT.

This clonotype was seen ten or more times. The chain has TRBV20-1 and TRBJ2-3, with D unresolved. Germline-derived CDR1 and CDR2 are DFQATT and SNEGSKA (reference sequence). This CDR3 is 14 amino acids long. V gave up 6 bases and J gave up 2 bases, with 15 bases separating them. CDR3 nucleotide sequence: TGCAGTGCAGGGCGCCAGCTCACCACAGATACGCAGTATTTT. Protein product: CSAGRQLTTDTQYF.

On this clonotype itself: Sequence at one end of the junction differs from germline and may be a read error. The CDR3 here is CASRATSMSSNDQFF. CDR3 coding DNA: TGTGCCAGCAGAGCGACTAGCATGTCGAGCAATGATCAGTTCTTC. V gene TRBV6-5 combines with J gene TRBJ2-1; 7 bases fit TRBD2. Germline V gene lookup returns CDR1 MNHEY and CDR2 SVGAGI. CDR3 size: 15 residues.

The J gene is TRBJ1-2, the V gene TRBV7-9; no clear D. CDR3 length: 13 amino acids. Germline lookup yields CDR1 SEHNR and CDR2 FQNEAQ (reference sequence). The V end lost 3 bases, the J end lost 4 bases, and 9 bases lay between the germline ends. CDR3 sequence (DNA): TGTGCCAGCAGCTTTGGTCTTTTCTATGGCTACACCTTC. Protein product: CASSFGLFYGYTF.

Concerning this clonotype itself: The missing conserved phenylalanine or tryptophan at the end of this CDR3 makes a read error likely. The V and J genes are TRBV4-1 and TRBJ2-5, with D possibly being TRBD2 (5 bases). The germline CDR1 and CDR2 sequences are MGHRA and YSYEKL. The CDR3 has 12 amino acids. CDR3 nucleotides: TGCGCCGGCAGCCAAGATACGGGAACCCAGTACTTA. It translates to CAGSQDTGTQYL.

Points on this clonotype: A single base separates this from a much larger clone, so it may be a read error. The genes are TRBV20-1 and TRBJ2-5, with 9 bases matching TRBD2. The CDR3 has 15 residues. The germline gives CDR1 DFQATT, CDR2 SNEGSKA (reference sequence). CDR3 DNA: TGCAGTGCTAGAGATCTCGCAGCGGGAGGTGAGACCCACTACTTC. It codes for CSARDLAAGGETHYF.

This clonotype was observed a single time. An end of the junction differs from the germline gene, which may be a read error. The chain carries TRBV29-1 and TRBJ2-1; 16 nucleotides align to TRBD2. This CDR3 region has 17 residues. From germline, CDR1 is SQVTM and CDR2 ANQGSEA. The CDR3 reads CSVLGTSGRGAYNEHFF. CDR3 coding DNA: TGCAGTGTCCTAGGGACTAGCGGGAGGGGGGCCTACAATGAGCATTTCTTC.

On this clonotype itself: This likely comes from a read error, as the CDR3 has no conserved phenylalanine or tryptophan at its end. The chain couples TRBV11-2 to TRBJ2-2; a possible D gene is TRBD2 (5 bases). CDR1 is SGHAT, CDR2 FQNNGV, per germline. There are 14 residues in the CDR3. V was shortened by 5 bases and J by 3 bases, with 10 bases between the two germline ends. DNA of the CDR3: TGTGCCAGCAGCGGCGGACTTCACACCGGGGAGCTGTTTTAT. Residues: CASSGGLHTGELFY.

About this clonotype: A read error may produce the germline difference seen at one junction end. The chain couples TRBV10-2 to TRBJ1-1; 11 positions agree with TRBD1. CDR1 is WSHSY, CDR2 SAAADI, per germline. This CDR3 is 17 amino acids long. The CDR3 spells CVSSVTLGQGGRPEAFF. CDR3 DNA: TGCGTCAGCAGCGTTACCCTGGGACAGGGGGGACGGCCTGAAGCTTTCTTT.

In its sample, this clonotype was seen a few times. The V gene is TRBV28, the J gene TRBJ2-7; 11 bases are a match to TRBD2. V lost 5 bases, J lost 2 bases, and 11 bases stayed unmatched. The CDR3 consists of 17 residues. CDR1 MDHEN and CDR2 SYDVKM come from the germline V gene. CDR3 in amino acids: CASSPGLAGPSPYEQYF. CDR3 sequence (DNA): TGTGCCAGCAGTCCCGGACTAGCGGGCCCGAGCCCCTACGAGCAGTACTTC.

This clonotype was observed a single time. A read error is possible here, since a much larger clone lies one base away. The chain is built from TRBV7-9 and TRBJ2-5, with D perhaps matching TRBD1 or TRBD2 (6 bases each). CDR1 is SEHNR and CDR2 is FQNEAQ in the germline V gene (reference sequence). The CDR3 is made up of 17 amino acids. The CDR3 DNA sequence: TGTACCAGCAGCTTAGTTAGGTTCACAGGGACTCAAGAGACCCAGTACTTC. Translation gives CTSSLVRFTGTQETQYF.

On this clonotype: The conserved phenylalanine or tryptophan normally closing the CDR3 is absent here, so this likely arose from a read error. No DNA is shown, since the ends of the CDR3 on it are uncertain; the CDR3 is the one TCRdb lists. The chain employs TRBV29-1 and TRBJ2-7. The CDR3 spans 14 amino acids, including both terminal residues. The V gene's germline CDR1 is SQVTM and CDR2 ANQGSEA. The CDR3 loop is CSVELGGSSYEKYL.

The chain joins TRBV12-3 or TRBV12-4 to TRBJ2-1; D is uncertain. V was shortened by 6 bases and J by 5 bases, with 17 bases between the two germline ends. The CDR3 has 15 amino acids. This CDR3 is CASSSQRLVNNEQFF. CDR3 nucleotide sequence: TGTGCCAGCAGCAGCCAGAGATTAGTTAACAATGAGCAGTTCTTC.

As to this clonotype: This CDR3 fails to terminate in the conserved phenylalanine or tryptophan, so it likely reflects a read error. This chain uses TRBV11-1 with TRBJ2-1, with 8 bases aligning to TRBD2. The CDR3 totals 16 residues. Per the germline V gene, CDR1 is SGHAT and CDR2 is FQDESV (reference sequence). CDR3 in amino acids: CASSLALAGPYNKQFL. As DNA, the CDR3 is TGTGCCAGCAGCTTAGCCCTAGCGGGCCCGTACAATAAGCAGTTCCTC.

As regards this clonotype: An end of the junction does not agree with germline; a read error may underlie this. The gene calls are TRBV6-2 or TRBV6-3 and TRBJ2-1, with TRBD2 as a possible D gene (5 bases). The CDR3 is 12 residues long. The V gene's germline CDR1 is MNHEY and CDR2 SVGEGT. CDR3 bases: TGTGTCAGCAGACCTCGGAGGAATGAGCAGTTCTTC. It yields the protein CVSRPRRNEQFF.

For this clonotype: One end of the junction fails to match germline, which may point to a read error. This chain uses TRBV5-4 with TRBJ2-3, with D tentatively TRBD1 or TRBD2 (7 bases each). The CDR3 is 15 residues long. Germline-derived CDR1 and CDR2 are SGHNT and YYREEE (reference sequence). CDR3 region: CAGSQGGRATDMQYF. The CDR3 DNA is TGTGCCGGCAGCCAGGGGGGGAGGGCCACAGATATGCAGTATTTT.

Details on this clonotype: The conserved final phenylalanine or tryptophan is absent from the CDR3, which likely points to a read error. The DNA is omitted, as the CDR3 cannot be located on it reliably, and the CDR3 follows TCRdb's listing. This sequence joins TRBV10-2 and TRBJ2-7; TRBD2 is taken as the D call from the table, unchecked against the DNA. The germline V gene encodes CDR1 WSHSY and CDR2 SAAADI. The CDR3 is 14 amino acids long, termini counted. CDR3 sequence reads: CASSALALSLQQYL.

Remarks on this clonotype: The junction shows a germline mismatch at one end, possibly a read error. J is TRBJ2-7 and V is TRBV6-1; TRBD1 matches 7 bases. The length of the CDR3 is 14 residues. Per the germline V gene, CDR1 is MNHNS and CDR2 is SASEGT. The DNA for the CDR3 is TGTGCCAGCAGTGATCGACAGGGCGCCTACGAGCAGTGCTTC. This gives the protein CASSDRQGAYEQCF.

This clonotype showed up just a few times. This could be a read error, since a much larger clone is one nucleotide away. The chain combines TRBV5-6 with TRBJ2-1; 7 nucleotides align to TRBD2. CDR1 and CDR2 (germline): SGHDT, YYEEEE. The CDR3 consists of 17 residues. The CDR3 DNA is TGTGCCAGCACCTTGGGAGGGCCAGCGGGAATGGGTAATGAGCAGTTCTTC. Its protein is CASTLGGPAGMGNEQFF.

Worth noting for this clonotype: This clone may be a read error of a much larger clone one base away. This chain connects TRBV14 to TRBJ2-2; D ambiguous. CDR1 and CDR2 (germline): SGHDN, FVKESK. There are 14 residues in the CDR3. The CDR3 DNA reads as TGTACCAGCAGCCTTTATGGGAACACCGGGGAGCTGTTTTTT. Its protein product is CTSSLYGNTGELFF.

Points on this clonotype: One end of the junction fails to match germline, which may point to a read error. The chain joins TRBV4-2 to TRBJ2-2; D is unclear. CDR3 length equals 16 residues. From germline, CDR1 is LGHNA and CDR2 YNFKEQ. This chain's CDR3 is CASNQDWATSTGELFF. In nucleotides, the CDR3 is TGTGCCAGCAACCAAGATTGGGCCACGAGCACCGGAGAGCTGTTTTTT.

Note on this clonotype: Compared with germline, one end of the junction differs, possibly owing to a read error. V is TRBV7-8 and J is TRBJ1-1, with D perhaps TRBD1 (6 bases). This CDR3 region has 13 residues. From germline, CDR1 is SGHVS and CDR2 FQNEAQ. For the CDR3, the DNA is TGTGCCGGCAGCTTAGGGGGGAACGCTGAAGCTTTCTTT. It yields the protein CAGSLGGNAEAFF.

In regard to this clonotype: A read error is likely, as this CDR3 ends without the conserved phenylalanine or tryptophan. The chain links TRBV20-1 to TRBJ2-1, with D possibly being TRBD2 (7 bases). CDR3 length: 14 residues. Trimming left V 6 bases short and J 4 bases short, with 16 bases between. Germline lookup yields CDR1 DFQATT and CDR2 SNEGSKA (reference sequence). The chain's CDR3 is CSARDGGRYNEQFL. The CDR3 DNA reads as TGCAGTGCCAGGGACGGGGGGCGGTACAATGAGCAGTTCCTC.

This clonotype was seen only a few times. One end of the junction is discordant with germline, which a read error may explain. The CDR3, as DNA: TGCAACGTTGACGGTCCTAAGCGGGAGTTCGATAAGCAGTTCTTC. Translated, it gives CNVDGPKREFDKQFF. This sequence joins TRBV29-1 and TRBJ2-1; 8 positions agree with TRBD2. The V gene's germline CDR1 is SQVTM and CDR2 ANQGSEA. This CDR3 is 15 amino acids long.

This clonotype was counted many times. The CDR3, as DNA: TGCAGTGCTAAGGGCGGGAGTGACTACAATGAGCAGTTCTTC. It codes for CSAKGGSDYNEQFF. The V call is TRBV20-1, the J call TRBJ2-1; 7 nucleotides match TRBD2. Germline CDR1 reads DFQATT; CDR2 reads SNEGSKA (reference sequence). There are 14 residues in the CDR3. J was trimmed by 3 bases and V by 4 bases; bases with no gene match: 6.